These 20 T cell receptor beta chains were all obtained from the same sample, sequenced in a study of CD8 T cells in Susac syndrome. Random hexamers were used to reverse transcribe roughly 0.5 to 1 ug of RNA. In TCRdb, the immunoSEQ multiplex PCR reads were re-called with MiXCR into one record per CDR3 protein. The table lists 300,000 or so distinct CDR3 sequences, approximately 90% of them singletons. Sequenced: CD4+ T cells from PBMCs. The receptors originated from a human donor with multiple sclerosis.

The rearrangement joins TRBV5-1 to TRBJ2-5; D is possibly TRBD1 or TRBD2 (5 bases each). V was trimmed by 0 bases and J by 5 bases, leaving 23 bases between them. The CDR3 is 18 residues long. Looked up from germline, CDR1 is SGHRS and CDR2 is YFSETQ. The CDR3 bases are TGCGCCAGCAGCTTGGCCCGAGTGAGCGGATACGAGGGGGAGACCCAGTACTTC. Encoded protein: CASSLARVSGYEGETQYF.

The chain employs TRBV7-2 and TRBJ2-5; D unresolved. The CDR3 loop spans 14 amino acids. Trimming cost V 1 base and J 5 bases, with 11 bases left between them. CDR1 and CDR2 (germline): SGHTA, FQGNSA. The CDR3 nucleotides read TGTGCCAGCAGCTTAGAAGGTAGCCGGGAGACCCAGTACTTC. This codes for CASSLEGSRETQYF.

V is TRBV2 and J is TRBJ1-5; 7 bases are shared with TRBD1. V was pared by 6 bases and J by 6 bases, with 11 bases of the junction left unmatched. The CDR3 sequence is 15 residues long. Germline V gene data show CDR1 as SNHLY and CDR2 as FYNNEI. The CDR3 region is CASRIDRVGGQPQHF. CDR3 in DNA: TGTGCCAGCAGGATAGACAGGGTTGGGGGTCAGCCCCAGCATTTT.

This clonotype has a single count. This chain joins TRBV7-9 and TRBJ1-1; D might be TRBD1 (5 bases). The CDR3 has 17 residues. Germline CDR1 reads SEHNR; CDR2 reads FQNEAQ (reference sequence). Between the trimmed V and J ends, which lost 1 base and 6 bases, there was a span of 21 bases. As DNA, the CDR3 is TGTGCCAGCAGCTTAGGCGGGACCGTGGGGATAACATCTGAAGCTTTCTTT. Encoded protein: CASSLGGTVGITSEAFF.

This chain connects TRBV12-3 or TRBV12-4 to TRBJ2-7; possible D gene TRBD2, 5 bases. This CDR3 is 14 amino acids long. The ends were cut back, 5 bases at V and 13 bases at J, with 24 bases in the middle. In DNA, the CDR3 is TGTGCCAGCAGTCCACCCGGGGAGTCTACCGGAGGATACTTC. Protein sequence: CASSPPGESTGGYF.

The chain joins TRBV5-1 to TRBJ2-1, with 7 bases lining up with TRBD2. The CDR3 extends over 15 amino acids. V shed 0 bases and J 5 bases; nucleotides not matched to a gene: 5. Per the germline V gene, CDR1 is SGHRS and CDR2 is YFSETQ. Here the CDR3 DNA reads TGCGCCAGCAGCTTGGTGCTAGCGGACCACAATGAGCAGTTCTTC. Protein sequence: CASSLVLADHNEQFF.

This clonotype was detected once. This chain connects TRBV7-2 to TRBJ2-2; the D gene is possibly TRBD2 (7 bases). The germline CDR1 and CDR2 sequences are SGHTA and FQGNSA. V lost 6 bases and J 13 bases, leaving 18 bases between the germline ends. CDR3 length: 13 residues. CDR3 nucleotide sequence: TGTGCCAGCAGAAGAGGGGGGGCGGGGAGGCTGTTTTTT. This gives the protein CASRRGGAGRLFF.

This clonotype appeared a single time. The chain employs TRBV20-1 and TRBJ2-1; the match to TRBD2 covers 15 bases. Looked up from germline, CDR1 is DFQATT and CDR2 is SNEGSKA (reference sequence). The CDR3 is made up of 19 amino acids. Trimming cost V 4 bases and J 10 bases; bases outside gene matches: 20. Here the CDR3 DNA reads TGCAGTGCTAATAATTTCCCGGGACTAGCGGGAGGCCAATCCAAGGAGCAGTTCTTC. Protein product: CSANNFPGLAGGQSKEQFF.

This chain connects TRBV12-3 or TRBV12-4 to TRBJ2-5; 9 positions agree with TRBD1. The V gene end was trimmed by 5 bases and the J gene end by 1 base; junction bases not matched to a gene: 8. This CDR3 comprises 16 residues. As DNA, the CDR3 is TGTGCCAGCAGTGACAGGGACAGGGTGGCCCAAGAGACCCAGTACTTC. As protein: CASSDRDRVAQETQYF.

A few counts support this clonotype. V gene TRBV4-1 combines with J gene TRBJ2-1; 9 bases match TRBD1. The V gene end was trimmed by 3 bases and the J gene end by 1 base; junction bases not matched to a gene: 7. CDR1 MGHRA and CDR2 YSYEKL come from the germline V gene. This CDR3 is 17 amino acids long. The CDR3 loop reads CASSQTETGGSYNEQFF. Written as DNA, the CDR3 is TGCGCCAGCAGCCAGACCGAGACAGGGGGATCCTACAATGAGCAGTTCTTC.

The table lists this clonotype with a count of one. The rearrangement joins TRBV5-4 to TRBJ2-1, with TRBD1 identical over 10 bases. The CDR3 spans 16 residues. Germline CDR1 SGHNT, CDR2 YYREEE (reference sequence). Trimming at V came to 0 bases and at J to 6 bases, leaving 6 bases not matched to a gene. The CDR3 reads CASSLGSRTGGNEQFF. For the CDR3, the DNA is TGTGCCAGCAGCTTGGGCTCGAGGACAGGGGGCAATGAGCAGTTCTTC.

The chain is built from TRBV6-2 or TRBV6-3 and TRBJ2-2; the D gene is possibly TRBD2 (6 bases). The germline V and J ends were trimmed by 0 bases and 5 bases, with 10 bases remaining between them. The CDR3 is 15 residues long. Germline V gives CDR1 MNHEY, CDR2 SVGEGT. CDR3 DNA: TGTGCCAGCAGTTACTCCGGTCTAGCGACCGGGGAGCTGTTTTTT. Translated, it gives CASSYSGLATGELFF.

The chain carries TRBV27 and TRBJ2-3; D gene ambiguous. Germline CDR1 and CDR2: MNHEY and SMNVEV (reference sequence). V lost 2 bases and J lost 2, with 5 bases in between. The CDR3 contains 13 residues. CDR3 DNA sequence: TGTGCCAGCAGTTTAAGGACCACAGATACGCAGTATTTT. Protein sequence: CASSLRTTDTQYF.

V is TRBV6-6 and J is TRBJ2-7; tentative D call: TRBD2 (6 bases). Looked up from germline, CDR1 is MNHNY and CDR2 is SVGAGI (reference sequence). The V and J ends lost 2 bases and 4 bases respectively, with 9 bases between them. This CDR3 is 13 amino acids long. DNA of the CDR3: TGTGCCAGCAGTTACCGGGGGAGGTACGAGCAGTACTTC. It translates to CASSYRGRYEQYF.

The V gene is TRBV15, the J gene TRBJ1-5, with D possibly matching TRBD1 (5 bases). In germline, CDR1 is LNHNV, CDR2 YYDKDF (reference sequence). This CDR3 comprises 15 residues. Between the trimmed V and J ends, which lost 4 bases and 2 bases, there was a span of 12 bases. CDR3 DNA sequence: TGTGCCACCAGCACCAGGCCGACAGGCAATCAGCCCCAGCATTTT. Its translation is CATSTRPTGNQPQHF.

The chain recombines TRBV11-1 with TRBJ1-6; 8 nucleotides align to TRBD1. The CDR3 has 14 amino acids. J lost 7 bases, V lost 5 bases, and 4 bases had no gene match. From germline, CDR1 is SGHAT and CDR2 FQDESV (reference sequence). The CDR3: CASSPDRVNSPLHF. CDR3 coding DNA: TGTGCCAGCAGCCCGGACAGGGTAAATTCACCCCTCCACTTT. Combining the CDR3 with reference TRBV11-1 and TRBJ1-6 gives the whole variable domain EAEVAQSPRYKITEKSQAVAFWCDPISGHATLYWYRQILGQGPELLVQFQDESVVDDSQLPKDRFSAERLKGVDSTLKIQPAELGDSAMYLCASSPDRVNSPLHFGNGTRLTVT.

The genes are TRBV12-3 or TRBV12-4 and TRBJ2-2, with D hard to call. V shed 1 base and J shed 6 bases, with 6 bases lying between them. The CDR3 sequence is 13 residues long. Written as DNA, the CDR3 is TGTGCCAGCAGTTTAGTTCCGTCCGGGGAGCTGTTTTTT. Protein product: CASSLVPSGELFF.

The V gene is TRBV13, the J gene TRBJ1-2; D uncertain. The V gene's germline CDR1 is PRHDT and CDR2 FYEKMQ (reference sequence). The CDR3 is 13 residues long. The ends were cut back, 3 bases at V and 4 bases at J, with 9 bases in the middle. CDR3 loop: CASSFGRSYGYTF. CDR3 DNA: TGTGCCAGCAGCTTCGGCCGCTCCTATGGCTACACCTTC.

V and J are TRBV7-9 and TRBJ2-3; tentative D call: TRBD2 (6 bases). The CDR3 covers 13 residues. Germline V CDR1 and CDR2: SEHNR, FQNEAQ (reference sequence). V gave up 4 bases and J gave up 1 base, with 6 bases separating them. CDR3 DNA sequence: TGTGCCAGCAGCTGGAGGGGCACAGATACGCAGTATTTT. This sequence encodes CASSWRGTDTQYF.

This clonotype has only one observation. This chain links TRBV14 with TRBJ2-1, with D perhaps matching TRBD2 (7 bases). Germline V gene lookup returns CDR1 SGHDN and CDR2 FVKESK. CDR3 length: 19 residues. V was pared by 3 bases and J by 2 bases, with 23 bases between. CDR3 DNA sequence: TGTGCCAGCAGCCAGGGACTTGCGGGGGCCACTTGGGCCTACAATGAGCAGTTCTTC. Residues: CASSQGLAGATWAYNEQFF.